Presented here are 18 T cell receptor beta chains from one specimen sequenced in a study of vaccination and CD4 T cells after COVID-19. Described treatment: roughly ten-day PBMC culture with coronavirus spike peptide pools or control peptides (ViraFEST assay). These TCRs' antigens remain unknown. The Oncomine TCR Beta short-read assay was what sequenced the DNA obtained from cultured CD4+ T cells. One entry per CDR3 protein, called by TCRdb with MiXCR from the PCR reads. The sample consists of about 21,000 distinct CDR3 sequences, around half of them appearing once. Sample: CD4+ T cells from blood, cultured in vitro, taken before SARS-CoV-2 vaccination. Receptors were obtained from a human donor who had recovered from COVID-19.

This clonotype was observed a handful of times. The V call is TRBV6-1, the J call TRBJ1-2, with 7 nucleotides matching TRBD1. Per germline, CDR1 MNHNS and CDR2 SASEGT. This CDR3 has 14 amino acids. V lost 0 bases and J lost 5; bases outside the gene matches: 3. Written as DNA, the CDR3 is TGTGCCAGCAGTGAAGCGGGGGGACAGTATGGCTACACCTTC. Its translation is CASSEAGGQYGYTF.

This clonotype was detected only a few times. The chain employs TRBV12-5 and TRBJ2-5, with TRBD2 matching 12 bases. The germline V gene has CDR1 LGHNT and CDR2 FRNRAP. This CDR3 region has 15 residues. V trimming: 4 bases; J trimming: 5 bases; junction bases outside the gene matches: 5. The CDR3 region is CASGSSGGARETQYF. CDR3 nucleotides: TGTGCTAGTGGTTCTAGCGGGGGGGCCCGTGAGACCCAGTACTTC.

This chain joins TRBV20-1 and TRBJ1-1; 7 bases fit TRBD1. This CDR3 is 13 amino acids long. CDR1 is DFQATT, CDR2 SNEGSKA, per germline (reference sequence). J lost 3 bases, V lost 3 bases, and 4 bases had no gene match. CDR3 residues: CSASRGPDTEAFF. In DNA form, the CDR3 reads TGCAGTGCTAGTAGGGGGCCCGACACTGAAGCTTTCTTT.

The chain couples TRBV6-5 to TRBJ2-1; 10 bases are a match to TRBD1. V shed 0 bases, J shed 6 bases, and the junction held 8 bases outside the gene matches. Germline CDR1 reads MNHEY; CDR2 reads SVGAGI. The CDR3 spans 17 residues. CDR3 in amino acids: CASSYSRPGTGANEQFF. The CDR3 bases are TGTGCCAGCAGTTACTCCAGGCCCGGGACAGGGGCCAATGAGCAGTTCTTC.

Regarding this clonotype: A junction boundary mismatches the germline segment, possibly from a read error. V is TRBV5-1 and J is TRBJ1-6, with 9 nucleotides matching TRBD1. Germline CDR1 and CDR2: SGHRS and YFSETQ. The CDR3 is 16 amino acids. DNA of the CDR3: TGTGCCAGCAGGGAACATACAGGGGGCTCCGGTTCACCCCTCCACTTT. Amino acids: CASREHTGGSGSPLHF.

Only a few counts were recorded for this clonotype. The chain combines TRBV7-8 with TRBJ2-2; TRBD2 aligns across 11 bases. This CDR3 spans 17 amino acids. Germline V gene sequence: CDR1 SGHVS, CDR2 FQNEAQ. The V gene end was trimmed by 5 bases and the J gene end by 1 base; junction bases not matched to a gene: 6. The CDR3 sequence is CASSRLTSGMNTGELFF. DNA for the CDR3: TGTGCCAGCAGCCGTTTGACTAGCGGGATGAACACCGGGGAGCTGTTTTTT. Supplemented by reference TRBV7-8 and TRBJ2-2, the full variable domain reads GAGVSQSPRYKVAKRGQDVALRCDPISGHVSLFWYQQALGQGPEFLTYFQNEAQLDKSGLPSDRFFAERPEGSVSTLKIQRTQQEDSAVYLCASSRLTSGMNTGELFFGEGSRLTVL.

By share, this clonotype counts as medium-sized. The chain is built from TRBV20-1 and TRBJ1-1; TRBD1 might be the D (5 bases). The CDR3 length is 12 residues. The germline V and J ends were trimmed by 3 bases and 10 bases, with 15 bases remaining between them. Germline values: CDR1 DFQATT, CDR2 SNEGSKA (reference sequence). The CDR3 protein is CSASDSQRGAFF. CDR3 nucleotide sequence: TGCAGTGCTAGCGACAGCCAGAGGGGAGCTTTCTTT.

The chain is built from TRBV7-2 and TRBJ1-1; D remains ambiguous. V shed 5 bases and J shed 0 bases, with 13 bases lying between them. The germline V gene encodes CDR1 SGHTA and CDR2 FQGNSA. The CDR3 has 15 residues. The CDR3 sequence is CASSASGLLNTEAFF. The CDR3 nucleotides are TGTGCCAGCAGCGCCTCCGGGCTTTTGAACACTGAAGCTTTCTTT.

This clonotype was observed a few times. The chain recombines TRBV7-9 with TRBJ2-6; D is ambiguous. Germline CDR1 and CDR2: SEHNR and FQNEAQ (reference sequence). Trimming shortened V by 0 bases and J by 0 bases, and 6 bases separated the two germline ends. The CDR3 loop spans 16 amino acids. The CDR3 spells CASSLASDSGANVLTF. As DNA, the CDR3 is TGTGCCAGCAGCTTAGCCAGTGACTCTGGGGCCAACGTCCTGACTTTC.

The J gene is TRBJ1-1, the V gene TRBV20-1; D is uncertain. The CDR3 has 11 amino acids. Trimming shortened V by 0 bases and J by 8 bases, and 7 bases separated the two germline ends. Germline-derived CDR1 and CDR2 are DFQATT and SNEGSKA (reference sequence). This CDR3 reads CSARDPEEAFF. The CDR3 coding sequence is TGCAGTGCTAGAGATCCCGAGGAAGCTTTCTTT.

V gene TRBV7-9 combines with J gene TRBJ2-7; D perhaps matches TRBD2 (6 bases). Germline V gene lookup returns CDR1 SEHNR and CDR2 FQNEAQ (reference sequence). Trimming took off 3 bases at V and 7 bases at J, with 7 bases between the two ends. The CDR3 loop spans 11 amino acids. CDR3 residues: CASSFGGEQYF. CDR3 in DNA: TGTGCCAGCAGCTTTGGGGGGGAGCAGTACTTC.

The V and J genes are TRBV5-4 and TRBJ1-1; a weak D match, TRBD1 (5 bases). The germline V gene encodes CDR1 SGHNT and CDR2 YYREEE (reference sequence). Trimming took off 0 bases at V and 2 bases at J, with 11 bases between the two ends. This CDR3 is 15 amino acids long. The CDR3 here is CASSLENGANTEAFF. The CDR3 DNA is TGTGCCAGCAGCTTGGAGAATGGGGCCAACACTGAAGCTTTCTTT.

In its sample, this clonotype was seen a few times. The V and J genes are TRBV7-8 and TRBJ2-5; 16 bases match TRBD2. In germline, CDR1 is SGHVS, CDR2 FQNEAQ. This CDR3 region has 17 residues. V was pared by 6 bases and J by 4 bases, with 8 bases of the junction left unmatched. The CDR3 bases are TGTGCCAGCAGGGGACTAGCGGGGGGGCCCTCCCCAGAGACCCAGTACTTC. Amino acids: CASRGLAGGPSPETQYF.

This sequence joins TRBV6-2 or TRBV6-3 and TRBJ1-1; weak D call: TRBD1 (6 bases). V was shortened by 5 bases and J by 1 base, with 14 bases between the two germline ends. CDR3 length: 15 residues. The germline V gene has CDR1 MNHEY and CDR2 SVGEGT. CDR3 protein: CASSHPGQTNTEAFF. The CDR3, as DNA: TGTGCCAGCAGTCACCCCGGACAGACGAACACTGAAGCTTTCTTT.

In this sample, this clonotype turned up once. The CDR3 loop reads CASSVRQGTNSPLHF. CDR3 nucleotides: TGTGCCAGCAGCGTTAGACAGGGTACGAATTCACCCCTCCACTTT. This chain joins TRBV9 and TRBJ1-6, with 7 bases that match TRBD1. Germline CDR1 and CDR2: SGDLS and YYNGEE. The J segment lost 7 bases and the V segment lost 2 bases, leaving 6 bases of the junction unmatched. The CDR3 spans 15 residues.

The J gene is TRBJ1-5, the V gene TRBV7-2; TRBD1 might be the D (6 bases). The CDR3 totals 15 residues. Trimming cost V 5 bases and J 5 bases, with 16 bases left between them. Germline V CDR1 and CDR2: SGHTA, FQGNSA. The CDR3 DNA reads TGTGCCAGCAGCCCAGAGGGGGGTACGGATCAGCCCCAGCATTTT. This translates into CASSPEGGTDQPQHF.

V gene TRBV12-3 or TRBV12-4 combines with J gene TRBJ2-5; no clear D. The CDR3 extends over 13 amino acids. The ends were cut back, 4 bases at V and 1 base at J, with 7 bases in the middle. Here the CDR3 DNA reads TGTGCCAGCAGTTGGGGATCCCAAGAGACCCAGTACTTC. It specifies CASSWGSQETQYF.

The gene calls are TRBV7-2 and TRBJ2-3, with D maybe TRBD1 (6 bases). Between the trimmed V and J ends, which lost 0 bases and 1 base, there was a span of 11 bases. The CDR3 loop spans 16 amino acids. Germline V CDR1 and CDR2: SGHTA, FQGNSA. CDR3 residues: CASSLAPGVGTDTQYF. DNA for the CDR3: TGTGCCAGCAGCTTAGCGCCAGGGGTTGGCACAGATACGCAGTATTTT.